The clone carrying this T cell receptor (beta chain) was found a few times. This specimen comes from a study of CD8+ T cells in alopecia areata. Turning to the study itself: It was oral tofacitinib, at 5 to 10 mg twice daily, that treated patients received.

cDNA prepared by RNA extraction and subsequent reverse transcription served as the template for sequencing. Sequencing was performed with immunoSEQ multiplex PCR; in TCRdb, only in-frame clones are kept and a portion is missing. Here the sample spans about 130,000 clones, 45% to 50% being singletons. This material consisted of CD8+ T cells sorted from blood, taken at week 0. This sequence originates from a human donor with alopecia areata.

CDR3 DNA sequence: TGTGCCAGCAGTTCAACGCGGGATAGAACTGAAGCTTTCTTT. Translated, it gives CASSSTRDRTEAFF. This sequence joins TRBV7-9 and TRBJ1-1; no clear D. The CDR3 loop spans 14 amino acids. V was trimmed by 6 bases and J by 5 bases, leaving 16 bases between them. In germline, CDR1 is SEHNR, CDR2 FQNEAQ (reference sequence).